This TCR beta chain was identified in a study of blood T cell repertoires in COVID-19 (dated by TCRdb to 2020 to 2021). Background for the entire study: The collaborator samples originated in the United States, Italy and Spain and spanned the acute and convalescent phases of COVID-19. The prospective study material was composed of cDNA or gDNA derived from T cells, B-cell-depleted T cells, or PBMCs. The dataset comprised deeply sampled blood TCRbeta repertoires from subjects exposed to, actively infected with, or recovered from COVID-19. The repertoires were released in a freely available public database intended as a resource for research on the immune response to SARS-CoV-2. Samples were obtained from the ongoing ImmuneRACE study (first 160 participants) and from 1,000 to 1,500 subjects provided by 6 global collaborators. The sample metadata nearly always contained a de-identified subject ID, COVID-19 status, age in years and sex. Where available, HLA class I and class II types were taken from metadata supplied by the sample provider and were not determined by assay-based typing. Points the paper makes about the study in general: How much clinical and demographic metadata was included differed by source and by participant, and the metadata was provided uncurated.

Note on this clone: It has no known antigen specificity. Base-call qualities are not available, and no considerably larger clone is one nucleotide away.

The collaborating institutions used their own protocols to collect whole blood in K2EDTA tubes. Collaborator samples were shipped for TCRbeta analysis as frozen whole blood, isolated PBMCs, or DNA extracted from either sample type. The immunoSEQ Assay, a bias-controlled multiplex PCR, was used to amplify TCRbeta CDR3 regions from genomic DNA. Regarding the original processing steps: Within the assay, amplification of reference gene primers was used to estimate how many nucleated cells each sample contained. To quantify the absolute abundance of each unique TCRbeta CDR3 rearrangement, sequence reads were collapsed and filtered. For each sample, productive Simpson clonality was calculated by taking the square root of Simpson's diversity index across productive rearrangements. TCRdb re-hosts the immuneACCESS table, in-frame sequences only. Its copies lack some clones; in the studies checked, an unresolved V gene accounts for under half of them, and the cause for the rest is not known. V and J calls and clone size are those listed in that table; D and trimming were worked out from the DNA. The sample table shows roughly 75,000 clones, and 74% are seen once. The ten biggest clones cover just over 2.5% of the sample.

CDR1 is given as ENHRY and CDR2 as SYGVKD, both from the germline V gene. V lost 6 bases and J lost 5 bases, and the count of bases not matched to a germline gene is 2. The CDR3 contains 14 residues, cysteine and phenylalanine counted. CDR3 DNA is the only sequence kept; it has 42 bases, read in frame from the first base. The clonotype comes from a human donor with acute or convalescent COVID-19. The donor label of this sample is uncertain. The chain links TRBV10-3 with TRBJ2-5; 14 of the junction bases match TRBD2. The sequenced sample was peripheral blood. The DNA reads as follows: TGTGCCATCAGGGGGACTAGCGGGAGTGAGACCCAGTACTTC. Its coded protein is CAIRGTSGSETQYF.